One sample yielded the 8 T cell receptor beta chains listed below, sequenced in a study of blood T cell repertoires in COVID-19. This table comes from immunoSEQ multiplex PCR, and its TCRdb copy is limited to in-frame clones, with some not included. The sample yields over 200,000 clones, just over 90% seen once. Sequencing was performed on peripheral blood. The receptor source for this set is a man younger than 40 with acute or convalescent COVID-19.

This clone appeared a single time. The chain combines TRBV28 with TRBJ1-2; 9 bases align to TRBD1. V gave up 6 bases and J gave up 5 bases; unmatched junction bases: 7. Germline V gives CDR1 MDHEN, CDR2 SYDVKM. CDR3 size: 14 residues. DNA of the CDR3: TGTGCCAGCAGCCTCCAAGGGACAGGGTATGGCTACACCTTC. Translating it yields CASSLQGTGYGYTF.

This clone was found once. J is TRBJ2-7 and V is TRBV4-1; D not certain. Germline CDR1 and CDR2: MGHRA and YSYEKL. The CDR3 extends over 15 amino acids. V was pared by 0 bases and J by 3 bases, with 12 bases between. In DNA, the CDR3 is TGCGCCAGCAGCCAAGAAAAGAATGGCGGCTACGAGCAGTACTTC. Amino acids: CASSQEKNGGYEQYF.

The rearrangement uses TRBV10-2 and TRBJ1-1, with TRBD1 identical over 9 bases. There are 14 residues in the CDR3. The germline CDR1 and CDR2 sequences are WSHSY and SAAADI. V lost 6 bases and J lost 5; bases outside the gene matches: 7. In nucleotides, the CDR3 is TGCGCCAGCAGGGGAACAGGGGGCACTACTGAAGCTTTCTTT. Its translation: CASRGTGGTTEAFF.

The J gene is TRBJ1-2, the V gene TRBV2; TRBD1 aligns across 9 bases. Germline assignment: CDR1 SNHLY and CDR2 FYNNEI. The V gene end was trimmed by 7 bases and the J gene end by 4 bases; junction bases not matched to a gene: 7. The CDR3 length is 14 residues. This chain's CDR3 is CASTPDRGGYGYTF. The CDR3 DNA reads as TGTGCCAGCACTCCGGACAGGGGAGGCTATGGCTACACCTTC.

CDR3 nucleotide sequence: TGTGCCAGCAGTGAAAACCGAGCGGGAGGCCGCAATGAGCAGTTCTTC. Amino acids: CASSENRAGGRNEQFF. This sequence joins TRBV2 and TRBJ2-1, with 9 bases aligning to TRBD2. Germline loops: CDR1 SNHLY, CDR2 FYNNEI. The CDR3 runs to 16 residues. V gave up 2 bases and J gave up 6 bases; unmatched junction bases: 8.

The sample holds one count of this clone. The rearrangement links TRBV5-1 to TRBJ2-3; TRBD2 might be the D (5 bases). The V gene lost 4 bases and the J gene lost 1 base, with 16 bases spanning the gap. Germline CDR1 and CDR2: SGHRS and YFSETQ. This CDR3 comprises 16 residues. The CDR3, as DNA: TGCGCCAGCAGCACGGGGAAGGGCTTGGGCACAGATACGCAGTATTTT. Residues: CASSTGKGLGTDTQYF.

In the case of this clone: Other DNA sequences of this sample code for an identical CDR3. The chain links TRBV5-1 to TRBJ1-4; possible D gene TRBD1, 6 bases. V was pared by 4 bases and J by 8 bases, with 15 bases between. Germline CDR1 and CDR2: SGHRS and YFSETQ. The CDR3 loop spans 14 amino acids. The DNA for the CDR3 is TGCGCCAGCAGCCTAGGGACATTAGGGGAAAAACTGTTTTTT. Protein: CASSLGTLGEKLFF.

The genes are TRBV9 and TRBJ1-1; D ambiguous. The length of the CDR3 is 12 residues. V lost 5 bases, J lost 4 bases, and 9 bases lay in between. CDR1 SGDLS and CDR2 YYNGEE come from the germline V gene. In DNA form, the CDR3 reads TGTGCCAGCAGGCCGGGGTTCACTGAAGCTTTCTTT. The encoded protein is CASRPGFTEAFF.